This TCR beta chain emerged from a study of T cell repertoires in cytomegalovirus infection. Study context: As its CMV epitopes, the study selected recently identified HLA-C-restricted and well-studied HLA-B-restricted targets. Indications came from public TCR beta signatures; they pointed to CMV infection and to a matching HLA type. General study findings and limits: HLA-C-restricted TCR beta clonotypes specific for CMV led the ex vivo response. Carriers of CMV plus the relevant HLA were identified by cumulative public TCR beta family frequency.

Via MiXCR, TCRdb re-called the reads, giving one row per CDR3 protein. Of some 900,000 distinct CDR3 sequences listed, 32% are singletons. This clonotype has only a few counts. Its target is not known. The CDR3 length is 13 residues. V was trimmed by 4 bases and J by 5 bases, leaving 12 bases between them. The rearrangement joins TRBV12-3 or TRBV12-4 to TRBJ2-7; the D gene is possibly TRBD1 (6 bases). The receptor's source is a human donor in good health (CMV status not recorded). Some clones in this sample may be carry-over from other donors' samples. The material was cultured CD8+ T cells from PBMCs, obtained from culture after CMV antigen stimulation. Here the CDR3 reads CASSSAAGDEQYV. The CDR3 region has the DNA TGTGCCAGCAGTTCGGCAGCAGGGGACGAGCAGTACGTC.